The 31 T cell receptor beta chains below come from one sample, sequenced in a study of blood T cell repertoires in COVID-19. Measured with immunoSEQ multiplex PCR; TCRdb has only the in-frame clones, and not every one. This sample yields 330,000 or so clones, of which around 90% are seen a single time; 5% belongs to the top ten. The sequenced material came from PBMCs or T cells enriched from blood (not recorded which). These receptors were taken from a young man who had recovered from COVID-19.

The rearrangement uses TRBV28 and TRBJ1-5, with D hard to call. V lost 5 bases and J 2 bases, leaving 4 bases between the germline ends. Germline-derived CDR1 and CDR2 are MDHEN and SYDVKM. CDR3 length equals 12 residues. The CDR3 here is CASSTGNQPQHF. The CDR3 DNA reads TGTGCCAGCAGTACTGGCAATCAGCCCCAGCATTTT.

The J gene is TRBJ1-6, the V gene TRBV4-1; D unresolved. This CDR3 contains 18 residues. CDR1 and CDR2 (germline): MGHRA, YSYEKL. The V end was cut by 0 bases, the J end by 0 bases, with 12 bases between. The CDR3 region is CASSQEGSLSSYNSPLHF. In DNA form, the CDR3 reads TGCGCCAGCAGCCAAGAGGGCTCCTTAAGCTCCTATAATTCACCCCTCCACTTT.

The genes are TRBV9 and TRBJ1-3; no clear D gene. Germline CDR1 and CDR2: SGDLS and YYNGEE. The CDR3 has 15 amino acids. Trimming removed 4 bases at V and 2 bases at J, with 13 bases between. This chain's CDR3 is CASSPQMGAGNTIYF. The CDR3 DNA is TGTGCCAGCAGCCCCCAGATGGGAGCTGGAAACACCATATATTTT.

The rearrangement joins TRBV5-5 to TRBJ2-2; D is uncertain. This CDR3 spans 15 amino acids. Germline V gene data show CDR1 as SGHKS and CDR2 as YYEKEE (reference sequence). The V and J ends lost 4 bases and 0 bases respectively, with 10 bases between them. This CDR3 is CASSRTWPNTGELFF. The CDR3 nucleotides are TGTGCCAGCAGCCGCACATGGCCGAACACCGGGGAGCTGTTTTTT.

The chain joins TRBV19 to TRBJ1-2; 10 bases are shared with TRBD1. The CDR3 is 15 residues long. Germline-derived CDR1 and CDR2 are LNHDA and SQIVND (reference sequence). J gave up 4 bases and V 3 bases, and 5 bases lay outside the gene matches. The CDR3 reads CASSIGQGDAYGYTF. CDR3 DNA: TGTGCCAGTAGTATCGGACAGGGGGATGCCTATGGCTACACCTTC.

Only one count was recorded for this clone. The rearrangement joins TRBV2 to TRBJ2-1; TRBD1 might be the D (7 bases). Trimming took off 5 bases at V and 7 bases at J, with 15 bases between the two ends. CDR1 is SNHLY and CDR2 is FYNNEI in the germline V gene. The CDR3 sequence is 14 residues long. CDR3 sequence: CASSWGRGVNEQFF. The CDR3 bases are TGTGCCAGCAGTTGGGGCAGGGGGGTGAATGAGCAGTTCTTC.

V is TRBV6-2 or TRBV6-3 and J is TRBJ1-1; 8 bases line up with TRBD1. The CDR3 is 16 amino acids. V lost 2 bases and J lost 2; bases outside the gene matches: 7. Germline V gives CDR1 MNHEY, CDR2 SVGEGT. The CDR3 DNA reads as TGTGCCAGCAGTTACGTACAGGGGGAGACTAACACTGAAGCTTTCTTT. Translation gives CASSYVQGETNTEAFF.

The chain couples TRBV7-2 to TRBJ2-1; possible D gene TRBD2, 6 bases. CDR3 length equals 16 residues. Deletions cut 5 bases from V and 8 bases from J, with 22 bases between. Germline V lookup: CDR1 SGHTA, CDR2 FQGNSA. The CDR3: CASSHDYLAGRYEQFF. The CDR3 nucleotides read TGTGCCAGCAGCCATGACTACCTCGCGGGGCGGTATGAGCAGTTCTTC.

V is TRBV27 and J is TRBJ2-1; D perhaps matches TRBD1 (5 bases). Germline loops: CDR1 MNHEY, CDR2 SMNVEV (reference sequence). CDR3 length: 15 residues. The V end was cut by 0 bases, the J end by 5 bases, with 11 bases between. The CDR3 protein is CASSLSPGYDNEQFF. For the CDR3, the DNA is TGTGCCAGCAGTTTATCCCCAGGGTACGACAATGAGCAGTTCTTC.

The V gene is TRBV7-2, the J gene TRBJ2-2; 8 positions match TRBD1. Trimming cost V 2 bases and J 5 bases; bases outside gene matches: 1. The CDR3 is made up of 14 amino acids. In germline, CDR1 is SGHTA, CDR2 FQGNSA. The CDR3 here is CASSLRQGTGELFF. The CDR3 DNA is TGTGCCAGCAGCTTAAGACAGGGGACCGGGGAGCTGTTTTTT.

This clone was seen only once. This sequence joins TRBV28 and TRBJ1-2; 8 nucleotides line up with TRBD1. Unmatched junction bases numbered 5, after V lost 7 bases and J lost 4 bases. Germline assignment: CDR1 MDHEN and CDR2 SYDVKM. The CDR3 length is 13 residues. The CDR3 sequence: CASTAGGFYGYTF. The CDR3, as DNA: TGTGCCAGCACCGCAGGGGGCTTCTATGGCTACACCTTC.

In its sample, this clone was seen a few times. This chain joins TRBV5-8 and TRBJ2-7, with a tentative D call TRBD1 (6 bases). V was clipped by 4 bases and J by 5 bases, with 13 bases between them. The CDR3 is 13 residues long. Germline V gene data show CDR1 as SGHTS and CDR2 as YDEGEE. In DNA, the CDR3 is TGTGCCAGCAGCAAGTGGGACATGGACGAGCAGTACTTC. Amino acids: CASSKWDMDEQYF.

For the CDR3, the DNA is TGTGCCAGCAGCCAAGTTGACCGGGACAGGTATTCACCCCTCCACTTT. Its translation is CASSQVDRDRYSPLHF. The chain combines TRBV3-1 (or the pseudogene TRBV3-2) with TRBJ1-6; 8 nucleotides match TRBD1. Looked up from germline, CDR1 is LGHDT and CDR2 is YNNKEL (reference sequence). CDR3 size: 16 residues. V lost 1 base and J lost 8; bases outside the gene matches: 7.

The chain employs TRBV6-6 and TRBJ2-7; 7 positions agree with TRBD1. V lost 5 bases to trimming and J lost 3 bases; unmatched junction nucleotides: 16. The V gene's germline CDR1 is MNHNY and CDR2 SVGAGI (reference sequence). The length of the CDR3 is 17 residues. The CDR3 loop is CASSPGSIRDRGYEQYF. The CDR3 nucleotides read TGTGCCAGCAGTCCAGGATCGATCCGGGACAGAGGCTACGAGCAGTACTTC.

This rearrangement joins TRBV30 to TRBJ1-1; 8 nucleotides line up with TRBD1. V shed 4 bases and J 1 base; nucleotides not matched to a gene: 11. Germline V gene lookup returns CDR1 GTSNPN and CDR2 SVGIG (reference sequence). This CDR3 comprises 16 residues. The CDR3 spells CAWTPDRGLGNTEAFF. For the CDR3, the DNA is TGTGCCTGGACCCCAGACAGGGGATTGGGGAACACTGAAGCTTTCTTT.

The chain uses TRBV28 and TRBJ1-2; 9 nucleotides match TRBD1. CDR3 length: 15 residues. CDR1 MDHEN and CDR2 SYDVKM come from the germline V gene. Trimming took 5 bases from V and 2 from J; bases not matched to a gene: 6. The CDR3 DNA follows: TGTGCCAGCAGTCCCCCCGGACAGGGGAACTATGGCTACACCTTC. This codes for CASSPPGQGNYGYTF.

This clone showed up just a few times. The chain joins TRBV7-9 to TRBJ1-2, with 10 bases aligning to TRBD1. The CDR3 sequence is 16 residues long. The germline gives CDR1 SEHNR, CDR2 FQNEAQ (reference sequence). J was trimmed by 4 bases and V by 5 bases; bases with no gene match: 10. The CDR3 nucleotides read TGTGCCAGCAGCGCTACTGACCGGACAGGGGGCTATGGCTACACCTTC. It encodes CASSATDRTGGYGYTF. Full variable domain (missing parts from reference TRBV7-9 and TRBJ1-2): DTGVSQNPRHKITKRGQNVTFRCDPISEHNRLYWYRQTLGQGPEFLTYFQNEAQLEKSRLLSDRFSAERPKGSFSTLEIQRTEQGDSAMYLCASSATDRTGGYGYTFGSGTRLTVV.

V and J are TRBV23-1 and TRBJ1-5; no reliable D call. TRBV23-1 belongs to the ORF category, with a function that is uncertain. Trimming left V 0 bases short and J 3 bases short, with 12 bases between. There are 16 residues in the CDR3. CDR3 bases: TGCGCCAGCAGTCAATCGGTCCGATGCGACAATCAGCCCCAGCATTTT. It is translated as CASSQSVRCDNQPQHF.

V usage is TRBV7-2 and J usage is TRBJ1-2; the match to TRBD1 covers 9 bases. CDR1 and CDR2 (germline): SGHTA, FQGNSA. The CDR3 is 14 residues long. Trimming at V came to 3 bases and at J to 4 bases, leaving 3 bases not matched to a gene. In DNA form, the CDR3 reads TGTGCCAGCAGCTTTGGGGACAGGGCCTATGGCTACACCTTC. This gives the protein CASSFGDRAYGYTF. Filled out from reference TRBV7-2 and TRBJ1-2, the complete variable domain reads GAGVSQSPSNKVTEKGKDVELRCDPISGHTALYWYRQSLGQGLEFLIYFQGNSAPDKSGLPSDRFSAERTGGSVSTLTIQRTQQEDSAVYLCASSFGDRAYGYTFGSGTRLTVV.

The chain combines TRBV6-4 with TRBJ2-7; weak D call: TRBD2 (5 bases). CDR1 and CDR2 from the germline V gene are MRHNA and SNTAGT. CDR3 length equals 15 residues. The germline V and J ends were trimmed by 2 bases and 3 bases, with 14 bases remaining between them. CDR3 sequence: CASSDRGKWNYEQYF. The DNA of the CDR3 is TGTGCCAGCAGTGACCGGGGTAAATGGAACTACGAGCAGTACTTC.

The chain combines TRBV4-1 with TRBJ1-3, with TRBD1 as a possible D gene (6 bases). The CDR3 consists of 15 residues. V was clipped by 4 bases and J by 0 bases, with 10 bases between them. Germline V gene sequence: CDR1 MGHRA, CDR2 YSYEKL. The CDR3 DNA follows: TGCGCCAGCAGCCCACGGACAGACTCTGGAAACACCATATATTTT. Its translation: CASSPRTDSGNTIYF.

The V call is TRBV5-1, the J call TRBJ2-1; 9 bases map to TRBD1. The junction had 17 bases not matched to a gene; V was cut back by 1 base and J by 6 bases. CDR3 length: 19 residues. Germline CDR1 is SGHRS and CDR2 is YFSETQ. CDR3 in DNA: TGCGCCAGCAGCTTGCGCTTTGGGAACAGGGGGCGGACTACCAATGAGCAGTTCTTC. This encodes CASSLRFGNRGRTTNEQFF.

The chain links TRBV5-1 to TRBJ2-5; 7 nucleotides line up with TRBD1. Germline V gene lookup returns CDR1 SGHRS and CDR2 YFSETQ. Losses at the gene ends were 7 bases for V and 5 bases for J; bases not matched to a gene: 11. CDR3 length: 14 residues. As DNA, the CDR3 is TGCGCCAGCGCCCCGATCGGCAGGGGGGAGACCCAGTACTTC. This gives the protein CASAPIGRGETQYF. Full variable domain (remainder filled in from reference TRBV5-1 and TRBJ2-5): KAGVTQTPRYLIKTRGQQVTLSCSPISGHRSVSWYQQTPGQGLQFLFEYFSETQRNKGNFPGRFSGRQFSNSRSEMNVSTLELGDSALYLCASAPIGRGETQYFGPGTRLLVL.

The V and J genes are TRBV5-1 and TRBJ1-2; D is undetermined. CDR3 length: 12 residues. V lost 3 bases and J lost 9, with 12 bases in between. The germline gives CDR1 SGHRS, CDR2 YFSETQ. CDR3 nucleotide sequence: TGCGCCAGCAGCTACTTCGGGGAAAGCTACACCTTC. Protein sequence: CASSYFGESYTF.

CDR3 sequence (DNA): TGTGCCAGCAGCGTAGCCAGGAACGGCTACACCTTC. This translates into CASSVARNGYTF. The chain couples TRBV9 to TRBJ1-2; no firm D call. Trimming left V 0 bases short and J 8 bases short, with 8 bases between. CDR3 length: 12 amino acids. Germline values: CDR1 SGDLS, CDR2 YYNGEE.

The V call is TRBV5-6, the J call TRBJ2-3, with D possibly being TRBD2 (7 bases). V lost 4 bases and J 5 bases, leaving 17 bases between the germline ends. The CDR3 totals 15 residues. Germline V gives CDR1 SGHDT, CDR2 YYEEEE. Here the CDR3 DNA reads TGTGCCAGCAGCCGTCGGGGGGCGGCTGGAGATACGCAGTATTTT. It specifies CASSRRGAAGDTQYF.

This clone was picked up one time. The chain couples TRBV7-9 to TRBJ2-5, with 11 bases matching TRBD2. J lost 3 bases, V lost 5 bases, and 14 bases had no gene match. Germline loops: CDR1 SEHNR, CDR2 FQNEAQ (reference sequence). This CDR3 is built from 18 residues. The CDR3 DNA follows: TGTGCCAGCAGCATAAGAAGGCTAGCGGGGGGCCTTAAAGAGACCCAGTACTTC. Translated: CASSIRRLAGGLKETQYF.

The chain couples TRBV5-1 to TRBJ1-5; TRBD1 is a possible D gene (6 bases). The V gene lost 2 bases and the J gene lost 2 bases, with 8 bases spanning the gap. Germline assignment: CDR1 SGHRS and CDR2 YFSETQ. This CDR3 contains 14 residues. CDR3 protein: CASSLQGGNQPQHF. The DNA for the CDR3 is TGCGCCAGCAGCTTACAGGGTGGCAATCAGCCCCAGCATTTT.

CDR3 sequence (DNA): TGTGCCAGCAGTGAAGTCAGCGGGGGTGGAAACACCATATATTTT. Translating it yields CASSEVSGGGNTIYF. The rearrangement links TRBV6-1 to TRBJ1-3; possibly TRBD1 for D (5 bases). The CDR3 spans 15 residues. The V gene lost 1 base and the J gene lost 3 bases, with 10 bases spanning the gap. CDR1 is MNHNS and CDR2 is SASEGT in the germline V gene.

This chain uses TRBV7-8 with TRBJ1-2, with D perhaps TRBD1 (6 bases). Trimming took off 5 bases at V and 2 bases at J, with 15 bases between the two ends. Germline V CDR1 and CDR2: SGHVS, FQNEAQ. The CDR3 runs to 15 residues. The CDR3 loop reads CASSPPTGLNYGYTF. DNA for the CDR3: TGTGCCAGCAGCCCCCCGACAGGATTGAACTATGGCTACACCTTC.

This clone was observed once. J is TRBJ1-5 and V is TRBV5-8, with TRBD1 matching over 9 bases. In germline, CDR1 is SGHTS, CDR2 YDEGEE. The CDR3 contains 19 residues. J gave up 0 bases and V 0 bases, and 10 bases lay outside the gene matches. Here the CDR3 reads CASSLVRGDRDLSNQPQHF. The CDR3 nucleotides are TGTGCCAGCAGCTTGGTTCGGGGGGACAGGGACCTTAGCAATCAGCCCCAGCATTTT.